The 4 T cell receptor beta chains given below trace back to one sample, sequenced in a study of T cell responses to AZD1222 COVID-19 vaccine. The data were produced by immunoSEQ multiplex PCR, yet TCRdb's version contains in-frame clones alone and is incomplete. The sample contains some 130,000 clones, 85% of which appear only once. The sample in question was peripheral blood, obtained 28 days after the second dose of the MenACWY control vaccine. The source of these receptors is an adult who received the MenACWY meningococcal vaccine as a control.

The J gene is TRBJ1-4, the V gene TRBV4-2; D unresolved. Looked up from germline, CDR1 is LGHNA and CDR2 is YNFKEQ. Trimming shortened V by 4 bases and J by 4 bases, and 10 bases separated the two germline ends. This CDR3 has 14 residues. The CDR3 nucleotides read TGTGCCAGCAGCCCCGACGATTTTAATGAAAAACTGTTTTTT. Its translation: CASSPDDFNEKLFF.

The chain couples TRBV15 to TRBJ1-3, with a weak D call TRBD1 (5 bases). This CDR3 has 15 amino acids. The germline V gene has CDR1 LNHNV and CDR2 YYDKDF (reference sequence). Trimming left V 1 base short and J 2 bases short, with 9 bases between. The DNA of the CDR3 is TGTGCCACCAGCAGAGGGAGGGGAACTGGAAACACCATATATTTT. As protein: CATSRGRGTGNTIYF.

The chain combines TRBV4-1 with TRBJ1-4, with D perhaps TRBD1 (5 bases). V dropped 2 bases and J dropped 2 bases, with 18 bases sitting between them. Germline loops: CDR1 MGHRA, CDR2 YSYEKL. This CDR3 is 18 amino acids long. CDR3 coding DNA: TGCGCCAGCAGCCAAAGAGGCCAGGGCCGCGGGACTAATGAAAAACTGTTTTTT. This codes for CASSQRGQGRGTNEKLFF.

The chain links TRBV11-3 to TRBJ1-6, with a tentative D call TRBD1 (5 bases). Looked up from germline, CDR1 is SGHNT and CDR2 is YENEEA. V dropped 6 bases and J dropped 10 bases, with 16 bases sitting between them. This CDR3 contains 14 residues. CDR3 amino acids: CASSPTRGGSPLHF. The DNA of the CDR3 is TGTGCCAGCAGTCCCACCCGGGGCGGATCACCCCTCCACTTT.